This TCR beta chain was obtained from a study of cytomegalovirus exposure and HLA in healthy donors. CDR3 size: 13 residues. Trimming took off 7 bases at V and 0 bases at J, with 9 bases between the two ends. CDR1 MDHEN and CDR2 SYDVKM come from the germline V gene. Primers for the PCR totalled 60 Vbeta and 13 Jbeta. This table comes from immunoSEQ multiplex PCR, and its TCRdb copy is limited to in-frame clones, with some not included. This sample has 110,000 to 150,000 clones, with about 80% found just once. As regards this clone: The antigen remains undetermined.

Findings and limits, study-wide: A later examination showed that TCR association rates differed by HLA locus, with DRB1 most and HLA-C fewest.

The gene calls are TRBV28 and TRBJ1-2; no reliable D call. This TCR was sampled from a man aged 40-49 years in good health and CMV-seronegative. Sample: PBMCs. The CDR3 DNA reads TGTGCCAGCATCCACCAGGCTAACTATGGCTACACCTTC. It is translated as CASIHQANYGYTF.